This T cell receptor beta chain was identified in a study of blood T cell repertoires in COVID-19. Study information: COVID-19 samples, acute and convalescent, were from the United States, Italy and Spain. The cDNA or gDNA used as material had been derived from T cells, B-cell-depleted T cells, or PBMCs.

Profiled with immunoSEQ multiplex PCR; TCRdb holds only in-frame clones, not every one. This sample has around 30,000 clones, with roughly 87% found just once. CDR1 SGHRS and CDR2 YFSETQ come from the germline V gene. V dropped 0 bases and J dropped 0 bases, with 7 bases sitting between them. The CDR3 consists of 14 residues. The receptor was derived from a man aged 80 or over with acute or convalescent COVID-19. The chain employs TRBV5-1 and TRBJ2-7; no definite D call. Sequenced material: peripheral blood. CDR3 sequence (DNA): TGCGCCAGCAGCTTGGTGGGCAGCTCCTACGAGCAGTACTTC. Translation gives CASSLVGSSYEQYF.